This record covers a single T cell receptor beta chain. A sample-barcoded 5' primer and a J-beta primer mix were used in a second PCR of about 6 to 12 cycles. A template-switch adaptor that had 12 random nucleotides put a tag on each cDNA molecule. TCRdb reanalysed the 5' RACE reads using MiXCR and keeps one entry per CDR3 protein. The data contain roughly 1,100,000 distinct CDR3 sequences, almost 25% of them singletons. The data belong to a study of blood T cells in healthy people across ages. This CDR3 is built from 15 residues. CDR1 is SEHNR and CDR2 is FQNEAQ in the germline V gene (reference sequence). These data are also associated with another study on T cells of mothers and their children.

The sequenced material came from blood. The clonotype comes from a girl under 10 years old in good health. The chain employs TRBV7-9 and TRBJ2-5, with D possibly being TRBD1 or TRBD2 (5 bases each). The end of the DNA is better explained by TRBJ2-1, so the J call may be wrong. Here the CDR3 reads CASSLDGGRDNEQFF. CDR3 nucleotides: TGTGCCAGCAGCTTAGATGGGGGTAGAGACAATGAGCAGTTCTTC.